The sample holds one count of the clone carrying this T cell receptor (beta chain). Under the authors' procedure: Reference gene primer amplification yielded estimated nucleated cell counts. Here immunoSEQ multiplex PCR was the method, and the copy in TCRdb shows in-frame clones only, minus some. From that table come the V and J calls and clone size; the DNA was used to work out D and trimming. This sample has 180,000 or so clones, with 75% to 90% found just once. Living in about 25 US areas, the participants were between about 18 and 95 years of age. Symptom resolution, clearance, or two negative PCRs marked donors in Cohort 3 as recovered. This entry is derived from a study of blood T cell repertoires in COVID-19. Study summary: The United States, Italy and Spain supplied acute and convalescent COVID-19 samples.

V lost 4 bases to trimming and J lost 10 bases; unmatched junction nucleotides: 14. CDR3 size: 16 residues. Germline V gene sequence: CDR1 SEHNR, CDR2 FQNEAQ (reference sequence). The chain employs TRBV7-9 and TRBJ2-1; TRBD1 matches 9 bases. The TCR comes from a woman in her forties or fifties who had recovered from COVID-19. Sequencing was carried out using PBMCs or T cells enriched from blood (not recorded which). The CDR3 DNA is TGTGCCAGCAGCTCGTACCGGGACAGGGACGGTTGGGAGCAGTTCTTC. Translation: CASSSYRDRDGWEQFF.